These T cell receptor beta chains were read from a single sample in a study of blood T cell repertoires in COVID-19. Measured with immunoSEQ multiplex PCR; TCRdb has only the in-frame clones, and not every one. The sample includes over 130,000 clones, over 60% seen only once; the top ten take under 6%. The material sequenced was peripheral blood. These receptors came from a woman of 80 years or more with active or convalescent COVID-19. CDR3s leave out the opening cysteine and the closing phenylalanine or tryptophan. The order of the fields is V gene, J gene, CDR3 protein.

V: TRBV28; J: TRBJ1-5; CDR3: AGGPGYGKYSNQPQH
V: TRBV5-1; J: TRBJ2-3; CDR3: ASSIGLAGDGTDTQY
V: TRBV19; J: TRBJ1-1; CDR3: ASSIGDRINTEAF
V: TRBV7-3; J: TRBJ2-2; CDR3: ASSNRQGANTGELF
V: TRBV12-3/TRBV12-4; J: TRBJ2-4; CDR3: ASSLSGSGIQY
V: TRBV6-5; J: TRBJ1-1; CDR3: ASSYSSTQGEAF
V: TRBV4-2; J: TRBJ2-6; CDR3: ASSPTSGGAGSGANVLT
V: TRBV27; J: TRBJ2-1; CDR3: ASRRDRDREVNEQF
V: TRBV6-5; J: TRBJ2-1; CDR3: ASRSGVAPFEQF
V: TRBV15; J: TRBJ2-2; CDR3: AATTGADTGELF
V: TRBV19; J: TRBJ1-1; CDR3: ASRTTGGTLAEAF
V: TRBV19; J: TRBJ2-2; CDR3: ASSLYHRGLGELF
V: TRBV30; J: TRBJ1-3; CDR3: AWSGGTVGNTIY
V: TRBV7-2; J: TRBJ1-5; CDR3: ASSLQQASNQPQH
V: TRBV6-5; J: TRBJ1-2; CDR3: ASSSSGFGIGGYT